This T cell receptor beta chain was profiled in a study of CD8 T cells in ankylosing spondylitis. Study-level points and caveats: Disease-linked clones reportedly showed significant enrichment in matched ankylosing spondylitis synovial fluid. There were earlier reports of some motif variants in reactive arthritis synovial fluid and blood. Disease-linked clones displayed a CD8+ phenotype and appeared relatively rarely in peripheral blood. Blood from ankylosing spondylitis patients appeared to carry a characteristic roughly 8-variant TCR beta motif.

TCRdb reprocessed the 5' RACE reads with MiXCR, giving one entry per CDR3 protein. Counted here are 200,000 to 250,000 distinct CDR3 sequences, over 30% occurring once; the ten biggest clones make up about 4%. The CDR3 totals 13 residues. Germline V lookup: CDR1 SGHRS, CDR2 YFSETQ. V lost 0 bases, J lost 4 bases, and 5 bases lay in between. Remarks on this clonotype: Its cognate antigen is unknown.

This clonotype was obtained from a male donor with ankylosing spondylitis or in good health (not recorded which). Sequenced sample: blood, either unsorted or a sorted T cell fraction (not recorded which). The rearrangement joins TRBV5-1 to TRBJ1-5, with D hard to call. The CDR3 DNA reads as TGCGCCAGCAGCTTGGGTTTTAATCAGCCCCAGCATTTT. Protein product: CASSLGFNQPQHF.